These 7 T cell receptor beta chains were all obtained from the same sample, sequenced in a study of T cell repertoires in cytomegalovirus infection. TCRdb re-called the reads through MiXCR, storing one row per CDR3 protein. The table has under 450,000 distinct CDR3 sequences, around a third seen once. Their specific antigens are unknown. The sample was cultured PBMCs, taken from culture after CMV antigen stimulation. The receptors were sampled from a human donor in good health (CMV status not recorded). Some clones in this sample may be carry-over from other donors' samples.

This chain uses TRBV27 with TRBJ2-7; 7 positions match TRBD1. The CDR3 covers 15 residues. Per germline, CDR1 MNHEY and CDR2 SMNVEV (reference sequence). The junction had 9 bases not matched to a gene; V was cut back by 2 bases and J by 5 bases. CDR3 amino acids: CASSLGTEVVHEQYF. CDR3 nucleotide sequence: TGTGCCAGCAGTTTAGGGACAGAAGTCGTCCACGAGCAGTACTTC.

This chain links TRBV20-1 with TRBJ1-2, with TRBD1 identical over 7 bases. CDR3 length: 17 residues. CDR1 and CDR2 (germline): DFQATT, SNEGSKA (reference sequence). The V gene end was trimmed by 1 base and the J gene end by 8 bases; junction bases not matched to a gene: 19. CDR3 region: CSARALTRDSRDGGYTF. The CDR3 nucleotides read TGCAGTGCTAGAGCGCTAACCCGGGACAGCCGTGATGGCGGCTACACCTTC.

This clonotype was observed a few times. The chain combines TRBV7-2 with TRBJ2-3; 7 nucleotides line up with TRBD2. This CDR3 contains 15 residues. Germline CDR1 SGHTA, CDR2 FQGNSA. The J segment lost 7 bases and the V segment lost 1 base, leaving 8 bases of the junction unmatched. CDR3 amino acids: CASSLDPAGENTQYF. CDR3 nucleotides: TGTGCCAGCAGCTTAGACCCCGCGGGAGAGAATACGCAGTATTTT.

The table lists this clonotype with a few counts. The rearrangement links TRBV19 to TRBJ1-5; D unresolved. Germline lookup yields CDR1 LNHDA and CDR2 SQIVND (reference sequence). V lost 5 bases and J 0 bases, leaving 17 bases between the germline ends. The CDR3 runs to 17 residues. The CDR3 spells CASSPPEALSSNQPQHF. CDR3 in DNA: TGTGCCAGTAGTCCTCCTGAGGCGCTCTCTAGCAATCAGCCCCAGCATTTT.

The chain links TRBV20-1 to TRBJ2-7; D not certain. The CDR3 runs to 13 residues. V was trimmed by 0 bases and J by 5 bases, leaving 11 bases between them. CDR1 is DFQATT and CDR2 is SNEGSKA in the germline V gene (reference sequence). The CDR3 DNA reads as TGCAGTGCTAGAGATTGGGCTGGGGACGAGCAGTACTTC. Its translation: CSARDWAGDEQYF.

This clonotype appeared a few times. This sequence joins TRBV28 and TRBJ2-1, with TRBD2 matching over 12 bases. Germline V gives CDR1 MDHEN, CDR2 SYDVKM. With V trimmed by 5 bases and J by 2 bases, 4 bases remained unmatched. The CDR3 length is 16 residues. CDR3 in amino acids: CASSLRTSGTYNEQFF. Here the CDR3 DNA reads TGTGCCAGCAGTCTCCGGACTAGCGGGACCTACAATGAGCAGTTCTTC.

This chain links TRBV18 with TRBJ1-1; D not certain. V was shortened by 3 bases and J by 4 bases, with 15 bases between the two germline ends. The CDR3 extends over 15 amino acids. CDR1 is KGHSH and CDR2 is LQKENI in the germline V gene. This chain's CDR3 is CASSPIQPPGTEAFF. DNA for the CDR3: TGTGCCAGCTCACCGATACAACCCCCGGGCACTGAAGCTTTCTTT.